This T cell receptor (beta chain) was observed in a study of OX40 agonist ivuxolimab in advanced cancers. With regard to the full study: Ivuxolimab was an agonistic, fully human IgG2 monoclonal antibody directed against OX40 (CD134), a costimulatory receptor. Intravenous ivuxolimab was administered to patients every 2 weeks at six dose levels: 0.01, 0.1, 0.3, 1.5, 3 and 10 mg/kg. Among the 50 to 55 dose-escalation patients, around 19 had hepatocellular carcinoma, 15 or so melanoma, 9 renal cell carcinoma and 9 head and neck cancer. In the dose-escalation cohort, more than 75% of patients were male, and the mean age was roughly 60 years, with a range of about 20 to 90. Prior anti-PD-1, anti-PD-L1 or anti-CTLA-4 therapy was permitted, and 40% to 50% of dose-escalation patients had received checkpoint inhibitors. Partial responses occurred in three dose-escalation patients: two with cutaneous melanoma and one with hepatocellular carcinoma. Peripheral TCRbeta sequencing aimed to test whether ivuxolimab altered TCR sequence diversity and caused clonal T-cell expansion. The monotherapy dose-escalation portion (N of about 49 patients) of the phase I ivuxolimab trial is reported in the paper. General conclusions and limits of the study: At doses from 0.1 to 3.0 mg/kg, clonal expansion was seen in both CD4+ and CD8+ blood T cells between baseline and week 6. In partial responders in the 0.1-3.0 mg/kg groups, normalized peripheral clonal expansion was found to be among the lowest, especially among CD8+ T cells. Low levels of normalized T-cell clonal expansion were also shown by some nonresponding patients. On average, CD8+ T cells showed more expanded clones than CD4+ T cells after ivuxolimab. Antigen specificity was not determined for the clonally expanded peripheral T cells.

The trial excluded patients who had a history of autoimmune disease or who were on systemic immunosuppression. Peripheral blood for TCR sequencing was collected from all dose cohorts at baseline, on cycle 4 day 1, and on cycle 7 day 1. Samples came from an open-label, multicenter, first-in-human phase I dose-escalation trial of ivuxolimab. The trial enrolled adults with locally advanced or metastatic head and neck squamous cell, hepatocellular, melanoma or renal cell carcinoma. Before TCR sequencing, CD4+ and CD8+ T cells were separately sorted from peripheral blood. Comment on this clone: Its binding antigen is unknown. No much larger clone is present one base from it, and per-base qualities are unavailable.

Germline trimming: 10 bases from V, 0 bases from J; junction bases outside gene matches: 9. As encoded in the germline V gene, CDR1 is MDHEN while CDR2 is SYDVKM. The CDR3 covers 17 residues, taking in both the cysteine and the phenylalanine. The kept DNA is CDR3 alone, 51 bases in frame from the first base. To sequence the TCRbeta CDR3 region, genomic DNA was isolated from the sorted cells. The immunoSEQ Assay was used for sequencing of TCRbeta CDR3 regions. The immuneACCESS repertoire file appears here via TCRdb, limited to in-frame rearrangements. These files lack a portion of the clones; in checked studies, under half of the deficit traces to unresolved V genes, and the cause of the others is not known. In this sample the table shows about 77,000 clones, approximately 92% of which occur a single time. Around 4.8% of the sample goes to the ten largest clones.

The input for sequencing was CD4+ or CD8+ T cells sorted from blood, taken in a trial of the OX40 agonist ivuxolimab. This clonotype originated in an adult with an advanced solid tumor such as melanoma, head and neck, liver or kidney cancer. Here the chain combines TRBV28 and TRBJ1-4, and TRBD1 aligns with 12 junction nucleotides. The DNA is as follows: TGTGCCATCCTCCGGGACAGGGGGCAGACAACTAATGAAAAACTGTTTTTT. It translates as CAILRDRGQTTNEKLFF.